This is a list of T cell receptor beta chains from one sample in a study of identical twins. Each CDR3 protein is one row after TCRdb ran MiXCR on the 5' RACE reads. The table shows approximately 470,000 distinct CDR3 sequences, with approximately 15% occurring only once. This same sample was also part of a study on yellow fever vaccine responses in identical twins.

The sample taken for sequencing was CD4+ T cells sorted from blood. Source of these receptors: a woman between 18 and 29 years old in good health. The CDR3 runs from the conserved cysteine through the conserved F or W. The order of the fields is J gene, D gene, clone size, V gene, CDR3 DNA, CDR3 protein. The D gene is left open where the match is weak. Rows may omit the clone size; those that give it use once, few, many or a size class.

>TRBJ2-7|-|few|TRBV6-4
TGTGCCAGCAGTGTAGGGTCCCCCCTGGCCTACGAGCAGTACTTC
CASSVGSPLAYEQYF
>TRBJ2-3|-|few|TRBV5-1
TGCGCCAGCAGCTTGTCATCAGGGGCAGATACGCAGTATTTT
CASSLSSGADTQYF
>TRBJ2-1|-|few|TRBV12-3/TRBV12-4
TGTGCCAGCAGTTTGGCTAGCGACAATGAGCAGTTCTTC
CASSLASDNEQFF
>TRBJ2-6|-|many|TRBV12-3/TRBV12-4
TGTGCCAGCAGCCGACAGAGCTCTGGGGCCAACGTCCTGACTTTC
CASSRQSSGANVLTF
>TRBJ2-1|TRBD1|-|TRBV18
TGTGCCAGCTCACCAGGACAGGGGAGCTCCTACAATGAGCAGTTCTTC
CASSPGQGSSYNEQFF
>TRBJ2-7|-|many|TRBV11-2
TGTGCCAGCAGCTTGGGCAGGGATCCCTCCTACGAGCAGTACTTC
CASSLGRDPSYEQYF
>TRBJ2-2|-|few|TRBV28
TGTGCCAGCAGTCCTCCCCAGGGGACCGGGGAGCTGTTTTTT
CASSPPQGTGELFF
>TRBJ2-5|TRBD2|-|TRBV5-1
TGCGCCAGCAGCTTCCGGGGCCAACCGGGGGGCCAAGAGACCCAGTACTTC
CASSFRGQPGGQETQYF
>TRBJ1-1|-|many|TRBV4-2
TGTGCCAGCAGCCAAGATACAGGTACCACTGAAGCTTTCTTT
CASSQDTGTTEAFF
>TRBJ1-4|-|many|TRBV20-1
TGCAGTGCAGAGAGAGTTAATGAAAAACTGTTTTTT
CSAERVNEKLFF
>TRBJ1-1|TRBD1|-|TRBV18
TGTGCCAGCTCATCGTACAGGGGGGGCACTGAAGCTTTCTTT
CASSSYRGGTEAFF
>TRBJ2-1|TRBD2|-|TRBV29-1
TGCAGCGGGACTAGCGGGTATAGGGAGCAGTTCTTC
CSGTSGYREQFF
>TRBJ2-3|-|-|TRBV5-1
TGCGCCAGCAGCCGGAGTCTAGCTGGCACAGATACGCAGTATTTT
CASSRSLAGTDTQYF
>TRBJ1-5|-|-|TRBV28
TGTGCCAGCAGATCTCCAGGGTTTTTAAATCAGCCCCAGCATTTT
CASRSPGFLNQPQHF
>TRBJ2-2|-|-|TRBV19
TGTGCCAGTAGGAGGGGAGCCGGGGAGCTGTTTTTT
CASRRGAGELFF
>TRBJ2-3|TRBD1|-|TRBV7-2
TGTGCCAGCAAACAGGGGGCGGATACGCAGTATTTT
CASKQGADTQYF
>TRBJ2-7|-|-|TRBV7-8
TGTGCCAGCAGCCCGGCGGCCCCCTCCTACGAGCAGTACTTC
CASSPAAPSYEQYF
>TRBJ2-1|-|many|TRBV5-4
TGTGCCAGCAGCTTGGATAGCGTCGGTGAGCAGTTCTTC
CASSLDSVGEQFF
>TRBJ2-7|-|few|TRBV28
TGTGCCAGCAGTTTGAGGGGGGATTACTACGAGCAGTACTTC
CASSLRGDYYEQYF
>TRBJ2-7|TRBD1|few|TRBV24-1
TGTGCCACCAGTGATGGACAGGGGGCGAAATACGAGCAGTACTTC
CATSDGQGAKYEQYF
>TRBJ2-3|TRBD2|many|TRBV20-1
TGCAGTGCTAGGGCTCCGGGGCGGGAGATGACAGATACGCAGTATTTT
CSARAPGREMTDTQYF
>TRBJ2-7|TRBD1|-|TRBV29-1
TGCATCGTTGGTAGGGGACAGGGTTCCGAGCAGTACTTC
CIVGRGQGSEQYF
>TRBJ2-7|-|-|TRBV7-2
TGTGCCAGCAGCCCAAAAAGGTACGAGCAGTACTTC
CASSPKRYEQYF
>TRBJ1-6|TRBD1|many|TRBV5-1
TGCGCCAGCAGCCCCACAGCGGACAGGGGTAATTCACCCCTCCACTTT
CASSPTADRGNSPLHF
>TRBJ1-4|TRBD1|-|TRBV24-1
TGTGCCACCAGTGACCCGACAGGGGACAAAGAAAAACTGTTTTTT
CATSDPTGDKEKLFF
>TRBJ2-5|TRBD2|-|TRBV6-2/TRBV6-3
TGTGCCAGCAGTACCTATAGCGGGGCTTTGAGGGAGACCCAGTACTTC
CASSTYSGALRETQYF
>TRBJ2-2|-|few|TRBV14
TGTGCCAGCAGCCAAGTTATGGCCGGGGAGCTGTTTTTT
CASSQVMAGELFF
>TRBJ1-3|-|few|TRBV7-2
TGTGCCAGCAGTACAGGGTACGGAAACACCATATATTTT
CASSTGYGNTIYF
>TRBJ1-4|-|few|TRBV5-6
TGTGCCAGCAGCTTGGCCGGAGGGACTGAGAATGAAAAACTGTTTTTT
CASSLAGGTENEKLFF
>TRBJ2-3|-|few|TRBV5-1
TGCGCCAGCAGCTTGGTCCAGATAACAGATACGCAGTATTTT
CASSLVQITDTQYF